This TCR beta chain was captured by sequencing in a study of blood T cell repertoires in COVID-19. Looking at the study overall: In each case, the material was cDNA or gDNA derived from T cells, B-cell-depleted T cells, or PBMCs.

Germline CDR1 is LNHDA and CDR2 is SQIVND (reference sequence). The ends lost 7 bases at V and 3 bases at J; junction bases unmatched: 4. This CDR3 spans 14 amino acids. TCRdb keeps only in-frame clones here, not all; method: immunoSEQ multiplex PCR. The table shows roughly 230,000 clones, with around 88% occurring only once. The V call is TRBV19, the J call TRBJ1-5, with 9 bases matching TRBD1. The sequencing input was peripheral blood. This clonotype was sampled from a man aged 35-49 years with active or convalescent COVID-19. The CDR3 loop is CASTHRGLNQPQHF. The DNA of the CDR3 is TGTGCCAGTACCCACAGGGGGCTCAATCAGCCCCAGCATTTT. Combining the CDR3 with reference TRBV19 and TRBJ1-5 gives the whole variable domain DGGITQSPKYLFRKEGQNVTLSCEQNLNHDAMYWYRQDPGQGLRLIYYSQIVNDFQKGDIAEGYSVSREKKESFPLTVTSAQKNPTAFYLCASTHRGLNQPQHFGDGTRLSIL.